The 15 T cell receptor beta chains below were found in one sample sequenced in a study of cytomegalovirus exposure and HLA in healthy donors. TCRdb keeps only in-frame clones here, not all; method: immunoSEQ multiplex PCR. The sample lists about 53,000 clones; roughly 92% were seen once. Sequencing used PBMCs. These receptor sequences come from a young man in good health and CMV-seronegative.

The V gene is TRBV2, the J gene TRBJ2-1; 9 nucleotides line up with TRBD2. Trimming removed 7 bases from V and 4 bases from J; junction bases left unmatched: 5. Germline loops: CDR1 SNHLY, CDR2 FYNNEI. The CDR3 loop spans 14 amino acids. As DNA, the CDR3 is TGTGCCAGCACGGGCGGGGGGGGTTACAATGAGCAGTTCTTC. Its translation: CASTGGGGYNEQFF. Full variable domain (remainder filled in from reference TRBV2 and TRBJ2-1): EPEVTQTPSHQVTQMGQEVILRCVPISNHLYFYWYRQILGQKVEFLVSFYNNEISEKSEIFDDQFSVERPDGSNFTLKIRSTKLEDSAMYFCASTGGGGYNEQFFGPGTRLTVL.

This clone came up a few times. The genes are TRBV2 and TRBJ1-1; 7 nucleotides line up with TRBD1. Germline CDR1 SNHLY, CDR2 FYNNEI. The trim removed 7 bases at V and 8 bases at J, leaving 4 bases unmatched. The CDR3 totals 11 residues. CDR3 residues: CASIGQVEAFF. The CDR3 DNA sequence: TGTGCCAGCATAGGACAGGTAGAAGCTTTCTTT.

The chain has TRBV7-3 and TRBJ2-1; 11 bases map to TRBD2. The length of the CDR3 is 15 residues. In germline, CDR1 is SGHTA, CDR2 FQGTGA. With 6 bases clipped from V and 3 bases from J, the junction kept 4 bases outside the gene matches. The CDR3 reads CASSSGRALYNEQFF. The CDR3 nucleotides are TGTGCCAGCAGTAGCGGGAGGGCCCTCTACAATGAGCAGTTCTTC.

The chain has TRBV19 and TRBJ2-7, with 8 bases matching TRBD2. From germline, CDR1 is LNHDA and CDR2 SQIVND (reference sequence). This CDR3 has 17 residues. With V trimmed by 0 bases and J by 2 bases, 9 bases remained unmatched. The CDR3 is CASSIDRRGERTYEQYF. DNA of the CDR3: TGTGCCAGTAGTATAGATCGGCGGGGGGAGAGAACCTACGAGCAGTACTTC.

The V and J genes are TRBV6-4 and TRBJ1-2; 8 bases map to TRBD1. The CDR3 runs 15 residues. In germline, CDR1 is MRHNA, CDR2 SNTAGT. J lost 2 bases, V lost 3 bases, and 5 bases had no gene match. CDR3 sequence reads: CASSEYRGINYGYTF. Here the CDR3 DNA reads TGTGCCAGCAGTGAATACAGGGGGATAAACTATGGCTACACCTTC.

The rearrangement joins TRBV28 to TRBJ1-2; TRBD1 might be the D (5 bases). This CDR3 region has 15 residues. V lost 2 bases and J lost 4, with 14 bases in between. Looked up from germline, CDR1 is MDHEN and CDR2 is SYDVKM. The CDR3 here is CASSLTSRVLYGYTF. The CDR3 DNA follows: TGTGCCAGCAGTTTAACCTCCAGGGTTCTCTATGGCTACACCTTC.

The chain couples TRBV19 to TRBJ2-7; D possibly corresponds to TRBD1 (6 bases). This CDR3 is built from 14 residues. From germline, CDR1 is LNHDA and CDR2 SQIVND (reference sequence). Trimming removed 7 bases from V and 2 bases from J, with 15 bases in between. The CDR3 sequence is CASNILGTTYEQYF. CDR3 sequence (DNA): TGTGCCAGTAACATTTTAGGGACAACCTACGAGCAGTACTTC.

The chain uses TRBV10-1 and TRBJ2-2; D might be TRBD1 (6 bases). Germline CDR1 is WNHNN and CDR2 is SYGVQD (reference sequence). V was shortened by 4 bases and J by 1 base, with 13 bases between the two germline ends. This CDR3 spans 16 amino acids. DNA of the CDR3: TGCGCCAGCAGTGGTGGGGCAGGGGTGAACACCGGGGAGCTGTTTTTT. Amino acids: CASSGGAGVNTGELFF.

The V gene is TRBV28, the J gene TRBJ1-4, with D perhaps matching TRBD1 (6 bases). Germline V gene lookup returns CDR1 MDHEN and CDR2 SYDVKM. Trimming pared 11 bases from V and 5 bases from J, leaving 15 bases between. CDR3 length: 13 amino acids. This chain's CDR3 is CAGRSGVNEKLFF. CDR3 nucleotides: TGTGCCGGGCGCTCAGGGGTGAATGAAAAACTGTTTTTT. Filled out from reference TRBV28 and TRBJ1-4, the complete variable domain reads DVKVTQSSRYLVKRTGEKVFLECVQDMDHENMFWYRQDPGLGLRLIYFSYDVKMKEKGDIPEGYSVSREKKERFSLILESASTNQTSMYLCAGRSGVNEKLFFGSGTQLSVL.

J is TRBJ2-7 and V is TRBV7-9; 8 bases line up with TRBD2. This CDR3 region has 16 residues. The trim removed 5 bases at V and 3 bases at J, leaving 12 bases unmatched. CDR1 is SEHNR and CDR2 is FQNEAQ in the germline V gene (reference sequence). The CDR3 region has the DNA TGTGCCAGCAGCGATTCCGGGACTAGTCAGTTCTACGAGCAGTACTTC. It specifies CASSDSGTSQFYEQYF. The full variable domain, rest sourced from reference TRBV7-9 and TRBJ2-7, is DTGVSQNPRHKITKRGQNVTFRCDPISEHNRLYWYRQTLGQGPEFLTYFQNEAQLEKSRLLSDRFSAERPKGSFSTLEIQRTEQGDSAMYLCASSDSGTSQFYEQYFGPGTRLTVT.

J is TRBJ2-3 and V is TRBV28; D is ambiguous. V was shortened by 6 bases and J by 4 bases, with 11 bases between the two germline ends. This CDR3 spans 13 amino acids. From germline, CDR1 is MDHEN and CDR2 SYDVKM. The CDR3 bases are TGTGCCAGCAGACTTGACATGGCAGATACGCAGTATTTT. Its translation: CASRLDMADTQYF. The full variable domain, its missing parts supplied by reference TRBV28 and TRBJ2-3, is DVKVTQSSRYLVKRTGEKVFLECVQDMDHENMFWYRQDPGLGLRLIYFSYDVKMKEKGDIPEGYSVSREKKERFSLILESASTNQTSMYLCASRLDMADTQYFGPGTRLTVL.

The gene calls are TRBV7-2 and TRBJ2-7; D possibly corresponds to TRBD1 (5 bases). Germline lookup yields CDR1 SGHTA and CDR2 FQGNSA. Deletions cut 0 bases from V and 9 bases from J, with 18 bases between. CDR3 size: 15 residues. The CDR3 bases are TGTGCCAGCAGCTTAGCGGGGCAGGGAAGTTCCGGGCAGTACTTC. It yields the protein CASSLAGQGSSGQYF.

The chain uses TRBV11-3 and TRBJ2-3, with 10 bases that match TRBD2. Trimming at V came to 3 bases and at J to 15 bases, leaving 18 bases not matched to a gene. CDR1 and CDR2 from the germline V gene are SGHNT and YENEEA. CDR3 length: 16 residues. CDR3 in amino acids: CASSFLSSGSTDTPYF. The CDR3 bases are TGTGCCAGCAGCTTCCTTTCTAGCGGGAGCACAGATACGCCCTATTTT.

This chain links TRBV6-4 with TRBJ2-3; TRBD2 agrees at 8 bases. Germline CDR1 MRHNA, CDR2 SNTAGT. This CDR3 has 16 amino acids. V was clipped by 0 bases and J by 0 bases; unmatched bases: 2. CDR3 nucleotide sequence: TGTGCCAGCAGTGACTCCCCTAGCGGGAGCACAGATACGCAGTATTTT. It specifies CASSDSPSGSTDTQYF.

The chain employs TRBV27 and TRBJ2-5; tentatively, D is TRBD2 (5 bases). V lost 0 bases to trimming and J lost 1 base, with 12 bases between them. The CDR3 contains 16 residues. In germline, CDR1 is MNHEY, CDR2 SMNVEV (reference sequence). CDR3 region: CASSLSPLGSQETQYF. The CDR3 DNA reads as TGTGCCAGCAGTTTATCCCCCTTAGGGAGCCAAGAGACCCAGTACTTC.